This T cell receptor (beta chain) was identified during a study of T cell changes during pregnancy in multiple sclerosis. Germline V lookup: CDR1 GTSNPN, CDR2 SVGIG (reference sequence). Trimming left V 0 bases short and J 2 bases short, with 11 bases between. The CDR3 loop spans 15 amino acids. The assay was immunoSEQ multiplex PCR, and TCRdb's table has in-frame clones only and misses some. The sample holds over 80,000 clones, just under 95% seen once. This receptor was identified in a female donor in good health, enrolled as a control in a pregnancy study. This sample comprised peripheral blood, obtained in the third trimester of pregnancy. This sequence joins TRBV30 and TRBJ2-1, with D possibly TRBD2 on 5 matching bases. The CDR3 protein is CAWSVGGLTYNEQFF. CDR3 DNA: TGTGCCTGGAGTGTAGGCGGACTTACCTACAATGAGCAGTTCTTC.